These 27 T cell receptor beta chains originate from one sample sequenced in a study of T cells expressing NK-cell markers. Following a re-call of the 5' RACE reads, TCRdb has one entry per CDR3 protein and lacks DNA. The listing contains over 350,000 distinct CDR3 sequences. Sequencing was carried out using blood T cells: a sorted CD56 or NKG2C T cell subset, CD4+ or CD8+ T cells, or bulk PBMC T cells (not recorded which). The receptors derive from a woman between 50 and 59 years old in good health.

V usage is TRBV5-1 and J usage is TRBJ2-1. CDR3 length: 16 residues. Germline V CDR1 and CDR2: SGHRS, YFSETQ. This chain's CDR3 is CASSLEQTSSYNEQFF.

This chain connects TRBV29-1 to TRBJ2-7; the TRBD2 assignment by TCRdb is unverifiable without DNA. The CDR3 covers 14 residues. Germline V CDR1 and CDR2: SQVTM, ANQGSEA. CDR3 protein: CSARLAGGQYEQYF.

The gene calls are TRBV12-3 or TRBV12-4 and TRBJ2-1; TCRdb's D call of TRBD2 is untestable without DNA. This CDR3 is built from 12 residues. CDR3 region: CASTPGLNEQFF.

This rearrangement joins TRBV9 to TRBJ2-2; the D gene TCRdb calls, TRBD2, cannot be checked with no DNA. This CDR3 comprises 19 residues. In germline, CDR1 is SGDLS, CDR2 YYNGEE. CDR3 loop: CASSVKTGTSGRSTGELFF.

The chain combines TRBV7-8 with TRBJ2-2; the TCRdb D gene call, TRBD2, has no DNA to confirm it. The CDR3 totals 18 residues. Germline V lookup: CDR1 SGHVS, CDR2 FQNEAQ. CDR3: CASSLAGGPSPRGGELFF.

The V gene is TRBV7-9, the J gene TRBJ1-2; TCRdb outputs TRBD1, but without DNA this stays unchecked. Germline assignment: CDR1 SEHNR and CDR2 FQNEAQ (reference sequence). This CDR3 spans 14 amino acids. CDR3: CASSWLQVNYGYTF.

V and J are TRBV11-2 and TRBJ2-5. CDR3 size: 12 residues. Germline V gene data show CDR1 as SGHAT and CDR2 as FQNNGV. This CDR3 is CASSWNQETQYF.

The chain recombines TRBV11-2 with TRBJ2-3. Germline lookup yields CDR1 SGHAT and CDR2 FQNNGV. The length of the CDR3 is 13 residues. The CDR3 is CASRLSQSDTQYF.

This chain uses TRBV18 with TRBJ1-5; TCRdb indicates TRBD1, and absent DNA this call remains unverified. From germline, CDR1 is KGHSH and CDR2 LQKENI. The CDR3 contains 16 residues. The CDR3 spells CASSPTTQGGNQPQHF.

This chain uses TRBV29-1 with TRBJ2-1; the TCRdb D gene call, TRBD1, has no DNA to confirm it. In germline, CDR1 is SQVTM, CDR2 ANQGSEA. This CDR3 is 12 amino acids long. CDR3 loop: CSVAPGGNEQFF.

The chain has TRBV7-8 and TRBJ1-3; the D call of TRBD1 rests on TCRdb alone, since no DNA is present to check it. The germline CDR1 and CDR2 sequences are SGHVS and FQNEAQ. This CDR3 region has 16 residues. The CDR3 is CASSLTRTGSGNTIYF.

The J gene is TRBJ2-3, the V gene TRBV6-6; the TRBD2 assignment by TCRdb is unverifiable without DNA. Germline CDR1 MNHNY, CDR2 SVGAGI (reference sequence). CDR3 size: 16 residues. CDR3 region: CASSALDGSRTDTQYF.

This chain uses TRBV20-1 with TRBJ2-3; without DNA, the TCRdb call of TRBD1 cannot be checked. This CDR3 spans 14 amino acids. Germline CDR1 DFQATT, CDR2 SNEGSKA (reference sequence). CDR3 loop: CSARRGALHGTQYF.

The chain uses TRBV4-2 and TRBJ1-6; with no DNA, the TCRdb D assignment of TRBD1 cannot be verified. CDR1 is LGHNA, CDR2 YNFKEQ, per germline. The CDR3 totals 17 residues. This CDR3 reads CASSQGGQGGNNSPLHF.

V is TRBV12-3 or TRBV12-4 and J is TRBJ2-1; no DNA is available, so the TRBD1 call from TCRdb remains unchecked. The CDR3 contains 14 residues. CDR3 amino acids: CASSLRGVPNEQFF.

The chain carries TRBV4-2 and TRBJ2-2; TCRdb indicates TRBD1, and absent DNA this call remains unverified. CDR1 is LGHNA and CDR2 is YNFKEQ in the germline V gene. There are 15 residues in the CDR3. CDR3 sequence reads: CASSLGGVDTGELFF.

V is TRBV20-1 and J is TRBJ1-2; TCRdb's D call, TRBD1, is unchecked because there is no DNA. CDR1 and CDR2 (germline): DFQATT, SNEGSKA (reference sequence). The CDR3 runs 13 residues. The CDR3 spells CSATRDPNYGYTF.

This chain links TRBV21-1 with TRBJ2-7; TCRdb calls TRBD2, which cannot be checked without DNA. TRBV21-1 is classified as a pseudogene. This CDR3 contains 12 residues. Here the CDR3 reads CAPSGGENEQYF.

CDR3 loop: CASRLAGQYNEQFF. The rearrangement links TRBV5-1 to TRBJ2-1; TCRdb names TRBD2, which stays unverified in the absence of DNA. The CDR3 loop spans 14 amino acids. Germline V gene data show CDR1 as SGHRS and CDR2 as YFSETQ.

The rearrangement links TRBV5-5 to TRBJ2-1; TCRdb's assignment of TRBD2 cannot be checked, as there is no DNA. Germline CDR1 reads SGHKS; CDR2 reads YYEKEE (reference sequence). The CDR3 is made up of 16 amino acids. CDR3 loop: CASSSPGLARYNEQFF.

The gene calls are TRBV5-1 and TRBJ2-1; TCRdb gives TRBD2 as the D gene, but with no DNA this cannot be confirmed. Germline V lookup: CDR1 SGHRS, CDR2 YFSETQ. The CDR3 sequence is 18 residues long. CDR3 in amino acids: CASSLDPRLAGGPHEQFF.

V gene TRBV20-1 combines with J gene TRBJ2-3. CDR3 length equals 11 residues. Germline CDR1 is DFQATT and CDR2 is SNEGSKA (reference sequence). The CDR3 region is CSASTSNTQYF.

The chain joins TRBV7-9 to TRBJ2-5; the D gene TCRdb calls, TRBD1, cannot be checked with no DNA. The CDR3 is 15 residues long. Germline CDR1 reads SEHNR; CDR2 reads FQNEAQ (reference sequence). Here the CDR3 reads CASRHSRGALETQYF.

V usage is TRBV27 and J usage is TRBJ2-7. CDR1 and CDR2 from the germline V gene are MNHEY and SMNVEV (reference sequence). The CDR3 consists of 13 residues. The CDR3: CASSFLGSYEQYF.

V and J are TRBV5-1 and TRBJ2-4. The CDR3 covers 15 residues. CDR1 is SGHRS and CDR2 is YFSETQ in the germline V gene. This CDR3 reads CASSFDTSGKNIQYF.

The rearrangement uses TRBV5-1 and TRBJ1-1; as DNA is missing, the TRBD1 call by TCRdb cannot be tested. CDR1 and CDR2 from the germline V gene are SGHRS and YFSETQ. CDR3 size: 17 residues. The CDR3 protein is CASSLALLTGMNTEAFF.

V usage is TRBV15 and J usage is TRBJ1-5. Germline CDR1 and CDR2: LNHNV and YYDKDF (reference sequence). CDR3 length equals 15 residues. This chain's CDR3 is CATSRDRSENQPQHF. Combining the CDR3 with reference TRBV15 and TRBJ1-5 gives the whole variable domain DAMVIQNPRYQVTQFGKPVTLSCSQTLNHNVMYWYQQKSSQAPKLLFHYYDKDFNNEADTPDNFQSRRPNTSFCFLDIRSPGLGDTAMYLCATSRDRSENQPQHFGDGTRLSIL.